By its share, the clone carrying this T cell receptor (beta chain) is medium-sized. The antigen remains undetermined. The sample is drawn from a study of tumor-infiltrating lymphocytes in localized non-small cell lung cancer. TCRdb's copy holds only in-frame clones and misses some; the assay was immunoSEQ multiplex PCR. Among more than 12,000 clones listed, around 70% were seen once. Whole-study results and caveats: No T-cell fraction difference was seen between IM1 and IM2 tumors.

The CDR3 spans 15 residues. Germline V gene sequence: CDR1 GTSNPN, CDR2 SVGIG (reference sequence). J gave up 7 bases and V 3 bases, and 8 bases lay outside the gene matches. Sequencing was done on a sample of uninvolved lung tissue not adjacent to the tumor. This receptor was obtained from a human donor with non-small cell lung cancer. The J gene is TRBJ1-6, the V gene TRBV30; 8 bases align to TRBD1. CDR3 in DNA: TGTGCCTGGAGAATTCGGGACAGGCAGAATTCACCCCTCCACTTT. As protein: CAWRIRDRQNSPLHF.